Following are 16 T cell receptor beta chains from one sample sequenced in a study of patients and donors after allogeneic stem cell transplantation. TCRdb reanalysed the RT-PCR reads using MiXCR and keeps one entry per CDR3 protein. The data contain about 160,000 distinct CDR3 sequences, approximately 24% of them singletons. The sample comprised blood, either unsorted or a sorted T cell fraction (not recorded which). These receptors were collected from a human donor who was either an allogeneic HSCT recipient or a stem cell or donor lymphocyte infusion donor (not recorded which). It is not recorded whose cells these are; they may come from a transplant donor.

This clonotype was counted between two and nine times. This chain uses TRBV6-1 with TRBJ1-2; 8 nucleotides align to TRBD1. The CDR3 runs 15 residues. Trimming at V came to 3 bases and at J to 6 bases, leaving 9 bases not matched to a gene. Per germline, CDR1 MNHNS and CDR2 SASEGT. The chain's CDR3 is CASSEQGAPRDGYTF. DNA of the CDR3: TGTGCCAGCAGTGAGCAGGGGGCGCCCCGGGATGGCTACACCTTC.

The chain recombines TRBV3-1 with TRBJ1-1, with no clear D. V lost 1 base and J lost 7, with 13 bases in between. The CDR3 is made up of 14 amino acids. Germline V gene sequence: CDR1 LGHDT, CDR2 YNNKEL (reference sequence). The DNA for the CDR3 is TGTGCCAGCAGCCAAGTCGCGGGGTTGGGTGAAGCTTTCTTT. Its translation: CASSQVAGLGEAFF.

The sample holds many counts of this clonotype. This chain links TRBV7-7 with TRBJ1-1; D is unresolved. This CDR3 contains 16 residues. V was cut by 3 bases and J by 1 base, with 15 bases left in between. Germline CDR1 SSHAT, CDR2 FNYEAQ (reference sequence). This chain's CDR3 is CASSLYLSGGNTEAFF. CDR3 sequence (DNA): TGTGCCAGCAGCTTGTATTTGTCAGGAGGGAACACTGAAGCTTTCTTT.

This clonotype has only a few counts. The genes are TRBV3-1 and TRBJ1-1, with D maybe TRBD1 (5 bases). This CDR3 is 17 amino acids long. V was shortened by 1 base and J by 7 bases, with 22 bases between the two germline ends. CDR1 and CDR2 from the germline V gene are LGHDT and YNNKEL (reference sequence). The CDR3 loop reads CASSQGKLLRTTVEAFF. In nucleotides, the CDR3 is TGTGCCAGCAGCCAAGGAAAACTACTCCGGACAACCGTTGAAGCTTTCTTT.

This sequence joins TRBV5-1 and TRBJ2-3; D perhaps matches TRBD2 (6 bases). Trimming pared 7 bases from V and 2 bases from J, leaving 14 bases between. The CDR3 is made up of 14 amino acids. Germline V gives CDR1 SGHRS, CDR2 YFSETQ. CDR3 sequence (DNA): TGCGCCAGCGGCCGGGACTCCTTCACAGATACGCAGTATTTT. It specifies CASGRDSFTDTQYF.

The gene calls are TRBV5-1 and TRBJ2-5; D is perhaps TRBD1 (5 bases). Germline CDR1 and CDR2: SGHRS and YFSETQ. The germline V and J ends were trimmed by 0 bases and 5 bases, with 8 bases remaining between them. This CDR3 spans 13 amino acids. This CDR3 is CASSLGGPETQYF. The CDR3 DNA reads as TGCGCCAGCAGCTTGGGGGGCCCGGAGACCCAGTACTTC. The variable domain in full, completed from reference TRBV5-1 and TRBJ2-5, reads KAGVTQTPRYLIKTRGQQVTLSCSPISGHRSVSWYQQTPGQGLQFLFEYFSETQRNKGNFPGRFSGRQFSNSRSEMNVSTLELGDSALYLCASSLGGPETQYFGPGTRLLVL.

This clonotype was detected ten times or more. The rearrangement uses TRBV15 and TRBJ1-6; D gene ambiguous. This CDR3 has 10 amino acids. Trimming removed 11 bases at V and 5 bases at J, with 4 bases between. From germline, CDR1 is LNHNV and CDR2 YYDKDF (reference sequence). Here the CDR3 reads CALNNSPLHF. The CDR3 nucleotides are TGTGCCCTTAATAATTCACCCCTCCACTTT.

The genes are TRBV7-8 and TRBJ2-3, with 9 bases lining up with TRBD1. The CDR3 length is 14 residues. V shed 5 bases, J shed 4 bases, and the junction held 4 bases outside the gene matches. In germline, CDR1 is SGHVS, CDR2 FQNEAQ. The CDR3 nucleotides read TGTGCCAGCAGCGGAGGGACAGGGCCAGATACGCAGTATTTT. This codes for CASSGGTGPDTQYF.

This clonotype was seen only a few times. The rearrangement joins TRBV12-3 or TRBV12-4 to TRBJ2-7; D is undetermined. Deletions cut 4 bases from V and 6 bases from J, with 10 bases between. This CDR3 is built from 12 residues. The CDR3 DNA follows: TGTGCCAGCAGTTATGTTCTGTCCGAGCAGTACTTC. This gives the protein CASSYVLSEQYF.

The genes are TRBV3-1 and TRBJ1-1; possibly TRBD1 for D (6 bases). Germline V gene sequence: CDR1 LGHDT, CDR2 YNNKEL (reference sequence). The V gene lost 4 bases and the J gene lost 7 bases, with 25 bases spanning the gap. CDR3 length: 17 residues. The DNA of the CDR3 is TGTGCCAGCAGCCCATTCCCGCAAGACTTACCAGGGGATGAAGCTTTCTTT. Translated: CASSPFPQDLPGDEAFF.

This clonotype was recorded at least ten times. V is TRBV10-3 and J is TRBJ1-1; TRBD1 is a possible D gene (5 bases). Germline V gene lookup returns CDR1 ENHRY and CDR2 SYGVKD. The V gene lost 5 bases and the J gene lost 9 bases, with 13 bases spanning the gap. The CDR3 length is 12 residues. The CDR3 reads CAISWDGTQAFF. The CDR3 nucleotides read TGTGCCATCAGTTGGGACGGAACGCAAGCTTTCTTT.

This clonotype has more than one count but fewer than ten. The rearrangement uses TRBV29-1 and TRBJ2-7; 7 nucleotides match TRBD1. The CDR3 has 14 residues. Unmatched junction bases numbered 9, after V lost 4 bases and J lost 3 bases. The germline CDR1 and CDR2 sequences are SQVTM and ANQGSEA. The CDR3 protein is CSVVPRDRVYEQYF. In nucleotides, the CDR3 is TGCAGCGTTGTTCCGAGAGACAGGGTCTACGAGCAGTACTTC.

This clonotype was detected only a few times. The chain carries TRBV20-1 and TRBJ1-2; a possible D gene is TRBD1 (5 bases). V was pared by 1 base and J by 2 bases, with 11 bases between. The CDR3 length is 14 residues. Germline CDR1 DFQATT, CDR2 SNEGSKA (reference sequence). CDR3 region: CSARGDRGNYGYTF. The CDR3 DNA reads as TGCAGTGCTAGAGGGGACCGAGGCAACTATGGCTACACCTTC.

This clonotype was seen just once. The chain has TRBV5-4 and TRBJ2-7; no definite D call. Trimming stripped 4 bases from V and 10 bases from J, with 18 bases between. Germline CDR1 and CDR2: SGHNT and YYREEE (reference sequence). The CDR3 loop spans 13 amino acids. The DNA of the CDR3 is TGTGCCAGCAGCCCCGACGGTGGTTCCACTCAGTACTTC. This encodes CASSPDGGSTQYF.

This chain uses TRBV20-1 with TRBJ2-2, with D hard to call. The CDR3 length is 15 residues. The V end was cut by 3 bases, the J end by 1 base, with 12 bases between. Germline CDR1 is DFQATT and CDR2 is SNEGSKA (reference sequence). This chain's CDR3 is CSASTAAGNTGELFF. CDR3 DNA: TGCAGTGCTAGTACGGCAGCAGGGAACACCGGGGAGCTGTTTTTT.

This chain connects TRBV12-3 or TRBV12-4 to TRBJ2-1, with no clear D. Trimming took 1 base from V and 8 from J, leaving 6 bases between them. CDR3 length equals 12 residues. The CDR3 DNA sequence: TGTGCCAGCAGTTTAGTCCGCGATGAGCAGTTCTTC. Translating gives CASSLVRDEQFF.